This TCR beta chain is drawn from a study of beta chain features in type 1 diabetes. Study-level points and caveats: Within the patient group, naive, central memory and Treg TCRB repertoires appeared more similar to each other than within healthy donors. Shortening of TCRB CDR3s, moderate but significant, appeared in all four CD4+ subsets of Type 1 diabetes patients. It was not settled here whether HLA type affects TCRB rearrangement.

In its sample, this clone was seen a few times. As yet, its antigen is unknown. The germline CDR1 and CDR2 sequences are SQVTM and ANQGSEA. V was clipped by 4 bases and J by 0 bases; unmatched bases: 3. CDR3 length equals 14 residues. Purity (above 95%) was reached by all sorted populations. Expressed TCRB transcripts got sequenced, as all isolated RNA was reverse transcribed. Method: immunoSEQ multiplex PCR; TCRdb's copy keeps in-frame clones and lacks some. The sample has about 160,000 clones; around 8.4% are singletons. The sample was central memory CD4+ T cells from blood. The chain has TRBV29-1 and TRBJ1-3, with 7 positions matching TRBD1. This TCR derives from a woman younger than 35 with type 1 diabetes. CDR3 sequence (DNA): TGCAGCGTTGCCCGGACAGGCTCTGGAAACACCATATATTTT. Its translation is CSVARTGSGNTIYF.